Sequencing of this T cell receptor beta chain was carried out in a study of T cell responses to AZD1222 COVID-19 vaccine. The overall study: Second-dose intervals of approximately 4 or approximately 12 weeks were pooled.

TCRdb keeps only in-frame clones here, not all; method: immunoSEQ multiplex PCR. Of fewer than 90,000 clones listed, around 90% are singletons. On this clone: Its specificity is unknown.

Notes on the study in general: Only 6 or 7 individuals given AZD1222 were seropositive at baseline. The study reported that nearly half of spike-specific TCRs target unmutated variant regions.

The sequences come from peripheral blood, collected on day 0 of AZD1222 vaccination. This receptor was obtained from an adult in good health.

This CDR3 is CASSPGTNTEAFF. The CDR3 DNA reads as TGTGCCAGCTCACCCGGGACAAACACTGAAGCTTTCTTT. The V gene is TRBV18, the J gene TRBJ1-1; weak D call: TRBD1 (6 bases). The V and J ends lost 3 bases and 2 bases respectively, with 7 bases between them. CDR3 length: 13 residues. The V gene's germline CDR1 is KGHSH and CDR2 LQKENI.